The T cell receptor (beta chain) described here comes from a study of cytomegalovirus exposure and HLA in healthy donors. Study-wide context: The roughly 120 validation repertoires, a later analysis reported, used the same platform as the 650 to 800 repertoires from the first cohort.

The V gene lost 8 bases and the J gene lost 1 base, with 11 bases spanning the gap. Germline assignment: CDR1 MNHEY and CDR2 SMNVEV (reference sequence). This CDR3 contains 13 residues. Some clones are missing from TCRdb's copy, which holds only in-frame ones; the method was immunoSEQ multiplex PCR. Of 250,000 to 400,000 clones in the sample, approximately 88% were seen once. V usage is TRBV27 and J usage is TRBJ1-1, with D hard to call. The clonotype was recovered from a young man in good health and CMV-seronegative. The sequencing input was PBMCs. The CDR3 loop reads CASARRGNTEAFF. In nucleotides, the CDR3 is TGTGCCAGCGCCCGGAGAGGGAACACTGAAGCTTTCTTT.